This TCR beta chain stems from a study of OX40 agonist ivuxolimab in advanced cancers. In the study overall: Patient treatment consisted of intravenous ivuxolimab administration every 2 weeks at 0.01 to 10 mg/kg.

Trimming left V 0 bases short and J 0 bases short, with 7 bases between. Looked up from germline, CDR1 is MNHEY and CDR2 is SVGAGI. The CDR3 consists of 15 residues. Remarks on this clone: The antigen remains undetermined.

Findings and limits, study-wide: Average numbers of expanded clones were greater in CD8+ T cells than in CD4+.

Only in-frame clones appear in the TCRdb table, and some are missing; sequencing was by immunoSEQ multiplex PCR. The sample lists 45,000 to 55,000 clones, around 84% seen once, with approximately 1.7% in the top ten. The material sequenced was CD4+ or CD8+ T cells sorted from blood, taken in a trial of the OX40 agonist ivuxolimab. The J gene is TRBJ2-3, the V gene TRBV6-5, with D tentatively TRBD2 (6 bases). This TCR came from an adult with an advanced solid tumor such as melanoma, head and neck, liver or kidney cancer. For the CDR3, the DNA is TGTGCCAGCAGTTACTCGGGGACTAGCACAGATACGCAGTATTTT. This gives the protein CASSYSGTSTDTQYF.